This TCR beta chain is drawn from a study of blood T cell repertoires in COVID-19. Across the whole study: The origin of the acute and convalescent COVID-19 samples was the United States, Italy and Spain.

Assay: immunoSEQ multiplex PCR; the TCRdb copy retains only in-frame clones and omits some. The sample lists 35,000 to 50,000 clones; roughly 88% were seen once. A few counts support this clone. Germline loops: CDR1 LGHDT, CDR2 YNNKEL (reference sequence). The CDR3 is made up of 14 amino acids. The V gene lost 1 base and the J gene lost 8 bases, with 12 bases spanning the gap. The chain carries TRBV3-1 (or the pseudogene TRBV3-2) and TRBJ2-1, with D tentatively TRBD2 (6 bases). Material for sequencing was peripheral blood. The clonotype originates from a middle-aged woman with acute or convalescent COVID-19. The CDR3 nucleotides are TGTGCCAGCAGCCAAGTTTCCGGGGGATATGAGCAGTTCTTC. This translates into CASSQVSGGYEQFF.